The T cell receptor (beta chain) under discussion was sequenced for a study of cytomegalovirus exposure and HLA in healthy donors. The study, taken as a whole, reports: Per published accounts, TCR beta sequences correctly predicted the HLA-A and HLA-B alleles of most subjects. Excluded: some indistinguishable V segments such as TRBV6-2 and TRBV6-3.

With 60 Vbeta and 13 Jbeta primers, the PCR was carried out. Sequencing used immunoSEQ multiplex PCR; TCRdb keeps in-frame clones, though not all of them. The specimen's table records 90,000 to 150,000 clones. Germline V gene data show CDR1 as MNHNS and CDR2 as SASEGT. CDR3 length: 19 amino acids. The V end was cut by 4 bases, the J end by 0 bases, with 21 bases between. Remarks on this clone: The target antigen is unknown.

At the time of sampling, donors were nominally healthy, though unrecorded immune exposures were likely. The chain carries TRBV6-1 and TRBJ1-4; tentative D call: TRBD1 (5 bases). The specimen sequenced was PBMCs. The clonotype comes from a man younger than 30 in good health and CMV-seronegative. The CDR3 sequence is CASSATGAPTIATNEKLFF. For the CDR3, the DNA is TGTGCCAGCAGTGCTACAGGCGCTCCTACTATTGCAACTAATGAAAAACTGTTTTTT.